The entry that follows covers one T cell receptor (beta chain) sequence. Which antigen it targets is not known. There are no base qualities to consult, and no much larger clone falls within one base. Peripheral blood CD8+ and CD4+ T cells from healthy donors, Susac syndrome patients and multiple sclerosis patients were profiled using high-throughput TCR beta sequencing. The multiple sclerosis controls were treatment-naive patients who had stable or active relapsing-remitting disease and met the revised McDonald criteria. Bulk CD8+ and CD4+ T cells were purified magnetically by negative isolation, whereas CD8+ TEMRA cells were enriched by FACS. Blood was drawn into EDTA tubes, processed within 24 hours, and PBMCs were isolated by density gradient centrifugation. PBMCs destined for TCR sequencing were cryopreserved in liquid nitrogen and later thawed in a 37 °C water bath. Purity of sorted or isolated CD4+, CD8+ and CD8+ TEMRA cells was at least 90%.

The germline ends are 12 bases apart after V is trimmed by 1 base and J by 5 bases. The CDR3 goes from the cysteine to the valine over 14 residues. Just CDR3 DNA is preserved here, 42 bases in frame from base 1. The germline V gene supplies CDR1 SGHAT and CDR2 FQNNGV. The data were taken from a study of CD8 T cells in Susac syndrome (dated by TCRdb to the late 2010s). Context from the whole study: The study used repertoire sequencing to test whether antigen drove CD8+ T cell activation and differentiation in Susac syndrome. The clonality of the CD8+ T cell repertoire was compared across about a dozen healthy donors, some 14 Susac syndrome patients and under 19 multiple sclerosis patients.

RNA was extracted using the RNeasy kit, and roughly 0.5 to 1 ug of the RNA was reverse transcribed with random hexamers. The immunoSEQ multiplex PCR assay, covering 54 Vbeta and 13 Jbeta segments, was used to amplify TCR beta CDR3 regions. Bias from PCR amplification was corrected by using a synthetic template baseline for primer optimization and for computational correction. In the paper's pipeline: Reads were annotated to V, D and J genes per IMGT and analyzed with immunoSEQ Analyzer, keeping only productive sequences. Clonality was calculated as one minus the Shannon entropy normalized by log2 of the number of productive unique sequences. Public and private clones were assessed among the 100 most prevalent clones of each patient and control. Susac-specific clones were defined as absent from healthy and MS cohorts, 850 to 1,300 published viral clones and other ImmuneACCESS disease sequences. TCRdb ran its own pipeline on the public reads, namely fastp trimming at Q25 and MiXCR clone calling, and kept in-frame beta chains. One record per CDR3 amino acid sequence lists the most common genes and DNA. These V and J calls derive from TCRdb rather than the authors' analysis. The sample profile shows 100,000 to 150,000 distinct CDR3 sequences; over 85% of them were found once. In total, the top ten clones hold roughly 0.31% of the sample.

The research as a whole found: The number of individuals in the TCR sequencing and HLA analysis was recognized as being relatively small.

The chain was built from TRBV11-2 and TRBJ2-7; no D gene is confidently identified. The TCR comes from a human donor with multiple sclerosis. The specimen was CD8+ T cells from PBMCs. The DNA sequence is given as TGTGCCAGCAGCTTAGTTGGGAATTTCCACGAGCAGTACGTC. It codes for CASSLVGNFHEQYV.